Shown below are 32 T cell receptor beta chains from a single sample sequenced in a study of T cell changes during pregnancy in multiple sclerosis. The protocol was immunoSEQ multiplex PCR, while the TCRdb copy is restricted to in-frame clones and leaves out a portion. Here the sample spans about 87,000 clones, about 94% being singletons. The material sequenced was peripheral blood, taken in the third trimester of pregnancy. The receptor source for this set is a female donor in good health, enrolled as a control in a pregnancy study.

Only one count was recorded for this clone. The chain links TRBV19 to TRBJ2-7; TRBD1 matches at 8 bases. This CDR3 is built from 14 residues. Germline V gene sequence: CDR1 LNHDA, CDR2 SQIVND (reference sequence). V trimming: 5 bases; J trimming: 5 bases; junction bases outside the gene matches: 8. The CDR3 coding sequence is TGTGCCAGTAGTCCCACGGACAGGGTCCACGAGCAGTACTTC. Encoded protein: CASSPTDRVHEQYF.

The CDR3 sequence is CASSYAGNYGYTF. The DNA of the CDR3 is TGTGCCAGCAGTTACGCAGGGAACTATGGCTACACCTTC. The V and J genes are TRBV6-5 and TRBJ1-2; possibly TRBD1 for D (5 bases). Germline V gives CDR1 MNHEY, CDR2 SVGAGI. V was trimmed by 2 bases and J by 2 bases, leaving 6 bases between them. The CDR3 is 13 residues long.

This sequence joins TRBV20-1 and TRBJ2-3, with D tentatively TRBD1 (6 bases). The V gene lost 7 bases and the J gene lost 3 bases, with 8 bases spanning the gap. This CDR3 has 11 residues. Germline loops: CDR1 DFQATT, CDR2 SNEGSKA (reference sequence). The CDR3, as DNA: TGCAGTGAACAGGGAACAGATACGCAGTATTTT. Protein sequence: CSEQGTDTQYF.

The CDR3 loop is CASSEYLPADEQFF. The CDR3 nucleotides read TGTGCCAGCAGTGAATATTTGCCCGCGGATGAGCAGTTCTTC. The rearrangement links TRBV25-1 to TRBJ2-1; no definite D call. Germline assignment: CDR1 MGHDK and CDR2 SYGVNS. This CDR3 contains 14 residues. V lost 0 bases, J lost 8 bases, and 11 bases lay in between.

The chain recombines TRBV9 with TRBJ2-3, with D tentatively TRBD2 (6 bases). Germline loops: CDR1 SGDLS, CDR2 YYNGEE. The CDR3 consists of 15 residues. V lost 1 base to trimming and J lost 2 bases, with 11 bases between them. This CDR3 reads CASSVFSGVTDTQYF. DNA of the CDR3: TGTGCCAGCAGCGTATTTAGCGGAGTCACAGATACGCAGTATTTT.

This clone was recorded once. The J gene is TRBJ2-6, the V gene TRBV5-1; no reliable D call. CDR1 is SGHRS and CDR2 is YFSETQ in the germline V gene. Trimming pared 2 bases from V and 1 base from J, leaving 13 bases between. This CDR3 has 17 residues. CDR3 nucleotide sequence: TGCGCCAGCAGCTTCAACCAAAGGAGATCTGGGGCCAACGTCCTGACTTTC. Translated, it gives CASSFNQRRSGANVLTF.

The genes are TRBV6-7 and TRBJ1-5; 8 bases are shared with TRBD1. TRBV6-7 is an ORF for which the function is uncertain. V shed 6 bases, J shed 2 bases, and the junction held 9 bases outside the gene matches. CDR3 length: 16 amino acids. The CDR3 DNA sequence: TGTGCCAGCAGAACCCTTGGACAGGGTCGCAATCAGCCCCAGCATTTT. This gives the protein CASRTLGQGRNQPQHF.

The chain combines TRBV5-1 with TRBJ2-7, with TRBD2 matching 9 bases. The J segment lost 2 bases and the V segment lost 3 bases, leaving 9 bases of the junction unmatched. Germline assignment: CDR1 SGHRS and CDR2 YFSETQ. The CDR3 totals 16 residues. CDR3 bases: TGCGCCAGCAGCTCCGGGCCGACTAGCGGCACCTACGAGCAGTACTTC. Protein: CASSSGPTSGTYEQYF.

J is TRBJ2-1 and V is TRBV11-3; TRBD1 aligns across 10 bases. From germline, CDR1 is SGHNT and CDR2 YENEEA. The V gene end was trimmed by 4 bases and the J gene end by 6 bases; junction bases not matched to a gene: 6. CDR3 length: 15 residues. The CDR3 DNA reads as TGTGCCAGCAGCTCCCGGGACAGGGGTGTCAATGAGCAGTTCTTC. It specifies CASSSRDRGVNEQFF.

The DNA for the CDR3 is TGTGCCAGCAGCCGCGGAGGTGCTACGCAGTATTTT. It is translated as CASSRGGATQYF. The V call is TRBV4-2, the J call TRBJ2-3; D might be TRBD2 (5 bases). Germline lookup yields CDR1 LGHNA and CDR2 YNFKEQ. This CDR3 has 12 residues. Trimming pared 4 bases from V and 8 bases from J, leaving 10 bases between.

The chain joins TRBV19 to TRBJ2-1, with 8 bases identical to TRBD1. The V and J ends lost 3 bases and 2 bases, in that order; junction bases with no gene match: 3. The V gene's germline CDR1 is LNHDA and CDR2 SQIVND (reference sequence). The CDR3 has 15 amino acids. The DNA of the CDR3 is TGTGCCAGTAGTATTGGGACAGGACCCTACAATGAGCAGTTCTTC. This translates into CASSIGTGPYNEQFF.

As for this clone: Other nucleotide sequences from this sample produce the same CDR3. The chain carries TRBV6-5 and TRBJ2-7; 9 positions match TRBD1. The ends lost 2 bases at V and 2 bases at J; junction bases unmatched: 1. CDR1 and CDR2 from the germline V gene are MNHEY and SVGAGI. CDR3 size: 14 residues. CDR3 sequence reads: CASSYGTGTYEQYF. CDR3 bases: TGTGCCAGCAGTTACGGGACAGGGACCTACGAGCAGTACTTC.

This clone has a single count. The chain is built from TRBV4-2 and TRBJ2-2, with TRBD2 identical over 10 bases. V shed 4 bases and J 3 bases; nucleotides not matched to a gene: 5. The CDR3 runs to 16 residues. Germline CDR1 is LGHNA and CDR2 is YNFKEQ. CDR3 bases: TGTGCCAGCAGCCCCGGAGGACTAGCGGACACCGGGGAGCTGTTTTTT. Protein: CASSPGGLADTGELFF.

The chain carries TRBV2 and TRBJ2-7, with 7 nucleotides matching TRBD2. The CDR3 is 13 residues long. The germline V gene encodes CDR1 SNHLY and CDR2 FYNNEI. V gave up 9 bases and J gave up 0 bases; unmatched junction bases: 5. The CDR3 region is CASLAGPSYEQYF. The CDR3 nucleotides are TGTGCCAGTTTAGCGGGCCCCTCCTACGAGCAGTACTTC.

The table lists this clone with a count of one. The chain links TRBV28 to TRBJ1-1; D perhaps matches TRBD1 (5 bases). CDR1 and CDR2 (germline): MDHEN, SYDVKM. The ends were cut back, 5 bases at V and 1 base at J, with 8 bases in the middle. The CDR3 is 13 residues long. The chain's CDR3 is CASSPTGNTEAFF. CDR3 sequence (DNA): TGTGCCAGCAGTCCTACAGGGAACACTGAAGCTTTCTTT.

V usage is TRBV29-1 and J usage is TRBJ2-5, with D perhaps matching TRBD2 (7 bases). The germline V and J ends were trimmed by 3 bases and 3 bases, with 14 bases remaining between them. Germline CDR1 is SQVTM and CDR2 is ANQGSEA. The CDR3 spans 14 residues. The CDR3, as DNA: TGCAGCGTTGAGGGCAGGGGAGGGAAAGAGACCCAGTACTTC. As protein: CSVEGRGGKETQYF.

The CDR3 protein is CAGSNRGAYEQYF. CDR3 coding DNA: TGTGCCGGTTCGAACCGGGGGGCATACGAGCAGTACTTC. V is TRBV6-1 and J is TRBJ2-7, with a weak D call TRBD2 (7 bases). The germline V gene has CDR1 MNHNS and CDR2 SASEGT. V dropped 11 bases and J dropped 4 bases, with 18 bases sitting between them. This CDR3 contains 13 residues.

The rearrangement uses TRBV19 and TRBJ2-5, with 8 bases aligning to TRBD1. This CDR3 has 15 residues. Per the germline V gene, CDR1 is LNHDA and CDR2 is SQIVND (reference sequence). V lost 1 base, J lost 5 bases, and 6 bases stayed unmatched. In DNA form, the CDR3 reads TGTGCCAGTAGTATAGCCCTGACAGGGGCTGAGACCCAGTACTTC. Translating it yields CASSIALTGAETQYF. The whole variable domain, filled in from reference TRBV19 and TRBJ2-5, reads DGGITQSPKYLFRKEGQNVTLSCEQNLNHDAMYWYRQDPGQGLRLIYYSQIVNDFQKGDIAEGYSVSREKKESFPLTVTSAQKNPTAFYLCASSIALTGAETQYFGPGTRLLVL.

This chain links TRBV19 with TRBJ2-5; perhaps TRBD2 as D (6 bases). From germline, CDR1 is LNHDA and CDR2 SQIVND (reference sequence). This CDR3 is 15 amino acids long. V was trimmed by 7 bases and J by 4 bases, leaving 19 bases between them. In DNA, the CDR3 is TGTGCCAGTACTAACACCCCGGGGAGGCCAGAGACCCAGTACTTC. Translating it yields CASTNTPGRPETQYF. Full variable domain (outside the CDR3, taken from reference TRBV19 and TRBJ2-5): DGGITQSPKYLFRKEGQNVTLSCEQNLNHDAMYWYRQDPGQGLRLIYYSQIVNDFQKGDIAEGYSVSREKKESFPLTVTSAQKNPTAFYLCASTNTPGRPETQYFGPGTRLLVL.

This clone was observed once. The rearrangement uses TRBV9 and TRBJ2-3; 7 bases line up with TRBD1. The trim removed 3 bases at V and 0 bases at J, leaving 7 bases unmatched. The CDR3 consists of 16 residues. The germline CDR1 and CDR2 sequences are SGDLS and YYNGEE. The CDR3 nucleotides are TGTGCCAGCAGCGCGCAGGGGGTCCATAGCACAGATACGCAGTATTTT. Encoded protein: CASSAQGVHSTDTQYF. The entire variable domain, with the rest obtained from reference TRBV9 and TRBJ2-3, is as follows: DSGVTQTPKHLITATGQRVTLRCSPRSGDLSVYWYQQSLDQGLQFLIQYYNGEERAKGNILERFSAQQFPDLHSELNLSSLELGDSALYFCASSAQGVHSTDTQYFGPGTRLTVL.

The chain is built from TRBV30 and TRBJ2-2, with D maybe TRBD1 (5 bases). V was trimmed by 3 bases and J by 3 bases, leaving 11 bases between them. The germline V gene has CDR1 GTSNPN and CDR2 SVGIG (reference sequence). This CDR3 region has 14 residues. The CDR3 here is CAWSLDSYTGELFF. The CDR3 DNA sequence: TGTGCCTGGAGCCTCGACAGCTACACCGGGGAGCTGTTTTTT.

CDR3 loop: CASSTGYDYGYTF. The CDR3 DNA reads TGTGCCAGCAGTACGGGGTACGACTATGGCTACACCTTC. The rearrangement joins TRBV28 to TRBJ1-2; D gene uncertain. CDR1 is MDHEN, CDR2 SYDVKM, per germline. CDR3 length: 13 amino acids. V gave up 5 bases and J gave up 3 bases, with 10 bases separating them.

This chain joins TRBV10-3 and TRBJ2-1, with 8 bases identical to TRBD1. Per germline, CDR1 ENHRY and CDR2 SYGVKD. CDR3 length: 15 residues. V was clipped by 5 bases and J by 8 bases; unmatched bases: 11. The CDR3 coding sequence is TGTGCCATCAGTCTGAAGGACAGGGCAGGGGATGAGCAGTTCTTC. Translating it yields CAISLKDRAGDEQFF.

The chain employs TRBV7-8 and TRBJ1-2; no clear D. The CDR3 length is 18 residues. The ends were cut back, 0 bases at V and 0 bases at J, with 17 bases in the middle. Germline V gives CDR1 SGHVS, CDR2 FQNEAQ. This CDR3 is CASSLAREVFSSNYGYTF. The CDR3 nucleotides read TGTGCCAGCAGCTTAGCGCGGGAGGTTTTCTCATCTAACTATGGCTACACCTTC. Full variable domain (rest looked up from reference TRBV7-8 and TRBJ1-2): GAGVSQSPRYKVAKRGQDVALRCDPISGHVSLFWYQQALGQGPEFLTYFQNEAQLDKSGLPSDRFFAERPEGSVSTLKIQRTQQEDSAVYLCASSLAREVFSSNYGYTFGSGTRLTVV.

This CDR3 is CASSPGGGVETQYF. CDR3 DNA: TGTGCCAGCAGTCCAGGCGGGGGAGTGGAGACCCAGTACTTC. The rearrangement joins TRBV28 to TRBJ2-5; 7 positions match TRBD2. The V and J ends lost 5 bases and 5 bases, in that order; junction bases with no gene match: 8. In germline, CDR1 is MDHEN, CDR2 SYDVKM. This CDR3 comprises 14 residues.

The chain is built from TRBV19 and TRBJ2-7; 8 bases are shared with TRBD1. Per germline, CDR1 LNHDA and CDR2 SQIVND (reference sequence). The J segment lost 7 bases and the V segment lost 3 bases, leaving 8 bases of the junction unmatched. This CDR3 is built from 14 residues. Here the CDR3 reads CASSMKQGAVEQYF. The DNA of the CDR3 is TGTGCCAGTAGTATGAAGCAGGGGGCTGTGGAGCAGTACTTC.

The gene calls are TRBV14 and TRBJ1-3; 7 nucleotides match TRBD1. V was clipped by 6 bases and J by 1 base; unmatched bases: 15. Germline CDR1 is SGHDN and CDR2 is FVKESK. The CDR3 length is 18 residues. The CDR3 is CASRFPSEGRGSGNTIYF. In DNA form, the CDR3 reads TGTGCCAGCAGATTTCCCTCCGAGGGCAGGGGGTCTGGAAACACCATATATTTT.

The chain joins TRBV5-1 to TRBJ2-1; D remains ambiguous. The germline V and J ends were trimmed by 1 base and 2 bases, with 13 bases remaining between them. CDR1 is SGHRS and CDR2 is YFSETQ in the germline V gene. CDR3 length equals 16 residues. DNA of the CDR3: TGCGCCAGCAGCTTGTCAGGCTGGCCTACCTACAATGAGCAGTTCTTC. Translated, it gives CASSLSGWPTYNEQFF.

This chain uses TRBV10-3 with TRBJ2-7; 13 bases agree with TRBD2. CDR3 length: 16 residues. J gave up 5 bases and V 9 bases, and 13 bases lay outside the gene matches. Germline loops: CDR1 ENHRY, CDR2 SYGVKD. The CDR3 coding sequence is TGTGCCATGGCCCAATGGACTAGCGGGAGTATAAACGAGCAGTACTTC. Translation: CAMAQWTSGSINEQYF.

The rearrangement uses TRBV27 and TRBJ2-7; 9 bases line up with TRBD2. This CDR3 is 16 amino acids long. J was trimmed by 3 bases and V by 0 bases; bases with no gene match: 6. Germline V gene lookup returns CDR1 MNHEY and CDR2 SMNVEV (reference sequence). In DNA, the CDR3 is TGTGCCAGCAGTTTATCCCCCGGGACTAGCCTCTACGAGCAGTACTTC. Amino acids: CASSLSPGTSLYEQYF.

The CDR3 DNA reads as TGTGCCAGCAGAGCCGGGACTAGCGTGGGCAATGAGCAGTTCTTC. This translates into CASRAGTSVGNEQFF. The V gene is TRBV6-1, the J gene TRBJ2-1, with 10 bases that match TRBD2. V was clipped by 6 bases and J by 6 bases; unmatched bases: 8. The CDR3 spans 15 residues. Germline CDR1 reads MNHNS; CDR2 reads SASEGT.

The rearrangement uses TRBV18 and TRBJ2-7; a weak D match, TRBD1 (5 bases). Deletions cut 6 bases from V and 5 bases from J, with 14 bases between. The germline V gene encodes CDR1 KGHSH and CDR2 LQKENI. This CDR3 is built from 13 residues. CDR3 sequence reads: CASSPWAGNEQYF. In nucleotides, the CDR3 is TGTGCCAGCTCCCCCTGGGCAGGGAACGAGCAGTACTTC.